These T cell receptor beta chains were read from a single sample in a study of T cells in Graves' hyperthyroidism and ophthalmopathy. TCRdb re-called the multiplex PCR reads with MiXCR, one entry per CDR3 protein. The sample has roughly 740,000 distinct CDR3 sequences; about a sixth are singletons. Sequencing was carried out using blood. Receptor source: a man between 18 and 35 years old with Graves' hyperthyroidism. CDR3s include the opening cysteine and the closing phenylalanine or tryptophan. D genes are given only for firm matches. Not every row has a clone size; where given, it reads once, few, many or a size class.

length: 14
size: .
V: TRBV6-5
D: .
J: TRBJ1-2
DNA: TGTGCCAGCAGGCCTAGGGGTTTTTACTATGGCTACACCTTC
CDR3: CASRPRGFYYGYTF

length: 14
size: few
V: TRBV6-1
D: TRBD2
J: TRBJ2-1
DNA: TGTGCCAGCGGTCGACTAGCCCTGGGCAATGAGCAGTTCTTC
CDR3: CASGRLALGNEQFF

length: 14
size: few
V: TRBV6-5
D: TRBD1
J: TRBJ2-3
DNA: TGTGCCAGCAGTTACCCCGGACAGGGCGATACGCAGTATTTT
CDR3: CASSYPGQGDTQYF

length: 13
size: .
V: TRBV28
D: .
J: TRBJ1-1
DNA: TGTGCCAGCACCCCCCCCCCATGGACTGAAGCTTTCTTT
CDR3: CASTPPPWTEAFF

length: 18
size: many
V: TRBV12-3/TRBV12-4
D: TRBD2
J: TRBJ2-1
DNA: TGTGCCAGCAGTCGGAGCGGTGGTACTAGCGGGAGGTTGAATGAGCAGTTCTTC
CDR3: CASSRSGGTSGRLNEQFF

length: 17
size: few
V: TRBV25-1
D: TRBD1
J: TRBJ2-4
DNA: TGTGCCAGCAGTGAATTGCAGGGGGCGAGTCGCGAAAACATTCAGTACTTC
CDR3: CASSELQGASRENIQYF

length: 14
size: .
V: TRBV2
D: TRBD2
J: TRBJ2-1
DNA: TGTGCCAGCAGGGCCCTAGCGGGAGTTAGTGAGCAGTTCTTC
CDR3: CASRALAGVSEQFF

length: 17
size: many
V: TRBV12-3/TRBV12-4
D: .
J: TRBJ1-5
DNA: TGTGCCAGCAGTTTAGGGTCAGGAGACTTTAGCAATCAGCCCCAGCATTTT
CDR3: CASSLGSGDFSNQPQHF

length: 14
size: .
V: TRBV5-1
D: TRBD1
J: TRBJ1-1
DNA: TGCGCCAGCAGCTTGGACCAGGGGGCAGGGGAAGCTTTCTTT
CDR3: CASSLDQGAGEAFF

length: 13
size: .
V: TRBV28
D: .
J: TRBJ1-4
DNA: TGTGCCAGCAGTTTAGTGGCACTCAATAAACTGTTTTTT
CDR3: CASSLVALNKLFF

length: 15
size: many
V: TRBV2
D: .
J: TRBJ2-3
DNA: TGTGCCAGCAGATTAGGCGGGCCCGCCACAGATACGCAGTATTTT
CDR3: CASRLGGPATDTQYF

length: 15
size: .
V: TRBV4-3
D: TRBD2
J: TRBJ2-7
DNA: TGCGCCAGCAGCCAAGCGGCTAGCGGTACCTACGAGCAGTACTTC
CDR3: CASSQAASGTYEQYF

length: 17
size: .
V: TRBV6-2/TRBV6-3
D: TRBD2
J: TRBJ2-1
DNA: TGTGCCAGCAGAATTTCTAGCGGGAGGAACTTATACAATGAGCAGTTCTTC
CDR3: CASRISSGRNLYNEQFF

length: 13
size: many
V: TRBV6-2/TRBV6-3
D: TRBD1
J: TRBJ1-1
DNA: TGTGCCGCTACTTTACAGGGGTTCACTGAAGCTTTCTTT
CDR3: CAATLQGFTEAFF

length: 13
size: few
V: TRBV27
D: TRBD1
J: TRBJ1-4
DNA: TGTGCCAGCAGGGACAGGTTTAATGAAAAACTGTTTTTT
CDR3: CASRDRFNEKLFF

length: 15
size: many
V: TRBV6-2/TRBV6-3
D: .
J: TRBJ1-5
DNA: TGTGCCAGCAGTTACTGGGGTGGAAGCAATCAGCCCCAGCATTTT
CDR3: CASSYWGGSNQPQHF

length: 16
size: many
V: TRBV28
D: .
J: TRBJ2-3
DNA: TGTGCCAGCAGTTCCCTTGGCGGAATGAGCACAGATACGCAGTATTTT
CDR3: CASSSLGGMSTDTQYF

length: 15
size: few
V: TRBV28
D: .
J: TRBJ1-5
DNA: TGTGCCAGCATTGGCGGCCAAGTTCACAATCAGCCCCAGCATTTT
CDR3: CASIGGQVHNQPQHF

length: 13
size: many
V: TRBV27
D: .
J: TRBJ1-1
DNA: TGTGCCAGCAGTTTAAAAACGAACACTGAAGCTTTCTTT
CDR3: CASSLKTNTEAFF

length: 17
size: many
V: TRBV28
D: .
J: TRBJ2-6
DNA: TGTGCCAGCAGTGTCTGGGGACGGAACTCTGGGGCCAACGTCCTGACTTTC
CDR3: CASSVWGRNSGANVLTF

length: 13
size: .
V: TRBV29-1
D: .
J: TRBJ1-3
DNA: TGCAGCGCAGGGGACTATCCTCCGAGCACCATATATTTT
CDR3: CSAGDYPPSTIYF

length: 12
size: many
V: TRBV30
D: .
J: TRBJ2-7
DNA: TGTGCCTGGAGTGGGGGGCCCTACGAGCAGTACTTC
CDR3: CAWSGGPYEQYF

length: 13
size: .
V: TRBV7-3
D: .
J: TRBJ1-1
DNA: TGTGCCAGCAGCTTCATCAGGGACACTGAAGCTTTCTTT
CDR3: CASSFIRDTEAFF

length: 14
size: few
V: TRBV4-3
D: .
J: TRBJ1-1
DNA: TGCGCCAGCAGCCAAGGGTGGATGAACACTGAAGCTTTCTTT
CDR3: CASSQGWMNTEAFF

length: 15
size: .
V: TRBV6-5
D: TRBD1
J: TRBJ2-2
DNA: TGTGCCAGCAGTTCGACAGGGGGGAACACCGGGGAGCTGTTTTTT
CDR3: CASSSTGGNTGELFF

length: 13
size: many
V: TRBV11-3
D: .
J: TRBJ2-1
DNA: TGTGCCAGCAGCTTGGGGATGGGGGGCGAGCAGTTCTTC
CDR3: CASSLGMGGEQFF

length: 16
size: many
V: TRBV7-9
D: TRBD1
J: TRBJ2-6
DNA: TGTGCCAGCAGCTTCGGGACAGCCCCTGGGGCCAACGTCCTGACTTTC
CDR3: CASSFGTAPGANVLTF

length: 18
size: few
V: TRBV3-1
D: TRBD2
J: TRBJ2-2
DNA: TGTGCCAGCAGCTCGGGACTAGCAGGAGGAGGGAACACCGGGGAGCTGTTTTTT
CDR3: CASSSGLAGGGNTGELFF

length: 16
size: many
V: TRBV20-1
D: TRBD2
J: TRBJ2-2
DNA: TGCAGTGCTAGAACAAGGCGGCGGGAGGCCACCGGGGAGCTGTTTTTT
CDR3: CSARTRRREATGELFF

length: 14
size: many
V: TRBV2
D: .
J: TRBJ1-1
DNA: TGTGCCAGCAGTGAAGCGCAGGTACGCACTGAAGCTTTCTTT
CDR3: CASSEAQVRTEAFF

length: 14
size: many
V: TRBV3-1
D: .
J: TRBJ2-1
DNA: TGTGCCAGCAGCCAAGCCCTAACTAGCTATGAGCAGTTCTTC
CDR3: CASSQALTSYEQFF

length: 14
size: .
V: TRBV11-3
D: TRBD2
J: TRBJ2-2
DNA: TGTGCCAGCAAGGTAGCGGGAGGTACCGGGGAGCTGTTTTTT
CDR3: CASKVAGGTGELFF

length: 18
size: .
V: TRBV30
D: TRBD2
J: TRBJ2-2
DNA: TGCGCCTGGAGTGGACCCAGCGGGAGGGCCTCAAACACCGGGGAGCTGTTTTTT
CDR3: CAWSGPSGRASNTGELFF

length: 19
size: many
V: TRBV11-2
D: .
J: TRBJ2-1
DNA: TGTGCCAGCAGCTTAGTGGGCGGTGTAGCGCTAAACTCCTACAATGAGCAGTTCTTC
CDR3: CASSLVGGVALNSYNEQFF

length: 16
size: .
V: TRBV3-1
D: TRBD1
J: TRBJ1-4
DNA: TGTGCCAGCAGCCAAGCTTTGACAGGGGGTAATGAAAAACTGTTTTTT
CDR3: CASSQALTGGNEKLFF

length: 14
size: many
V: TRBV20-1
D: .
J: TRBJ2-7
DNA: TGCAGTGCTTCTCCCGGGCGCGGCTCCTACGAGCAGTACTTC
CDR3: CSASPGRGSYEQYF

length: 15
size: many
V: TRBV6-2/TRBV6-3
D: TRBD2
J: TRBJ2-7
DNA: TGTGCCAGCAGTTACAGCCTAGCGGGAGCCTACGAGCAGTACTTC
CDR3: CASSYSLAGAYEQYF

length: 15
size: many
V: TRBV29-1
D: .
J: TRBJ2-5
DNA: TGCAGCGTTAGACAGGGCGGGAGAGTTCGAGAGACCCAGTACTTC
CDR3: CSVRQGGRVRETQYF

length: 15
size: .
V: TRBV2
D: .
J: TRBJ2-1
DNA: TGTGCCAGCGCAAGGCAGCTATCGGTCTACAATGAGCAGTTCTTC
CDR3: CASARQLSVYNEQFF

length: 14
size: many
V: TRBV6-1
D: .
J: TRBJ2-3
DNA: TGTGCCAGCAGATGGACAGAAAGCACAGATACGCAGTATTTT
CDR3: CASRWTESTDTQYF

length: 14
size: .
V: TRBV4-3
D: .
J: TRBJ1-1
DNA: TGCGCCAGCAGCCAAGGGGCGTTTAACACTGAAGCTTTCTTT
CDR3: CASSQGAFNTEAFF

length: 15
size: .
V: TRBV28
D: .
J: TRBJ1-2
DNA: TGTGCCAGCCCCCCGGGAGGCGGCGAGTACTATGGCTACACCTTC
CDR3: CASPPGGGEYYGYTF

length: 15
size: .
V: TRBV4-2
D: TRBD1
J: TRBJ2-3
DNA: TGTGCCAGCAGCCGTGGGACAGGGGCCACAGATACGCAGTATTTT
CDR3: CASSRGTGATDTQYF

length: 15
size: many
V: TRBV7-2
D: .
J: TRBJ1-5
DNA: TGTGCCAGCAGCCCACGTCGCGCGAGCAATCAGCCCCAGCATTTT
CDR3: CASSPRRASNQPQHF

length: 14
size: .
V: TRBV3-1
D: .
J: TRBJ2-2
DNA: TGTGCCAGCAGCCAAGAGTGGCTAATCGGGGAGCTGTTTTTT
CDR3: CASSQEWLIGELFF

length: 12
size: few
V: TRBV6-1
D: .
J: TRBJ1-5
DNA: TGTGCCAGCACCCTAAGCGATCAGCCCCAGCATTTT
CDR3: CASTLSDQPQHF

length: 13
size: .
V: TRBV4-3
D: .
J: TRBJ2-7
DNA: TGCGCCAGCAGCGCGGGACCCATCTACGAGCAGTACTTC
CDR3: CASSAGPIYEQYF